This T cell receptor beta chain originates from a study of T cells expressing NK-cell markers. Study details: Source material for TCR beta repertoires consisted of sorted CD3+CD56+NKG2C+, CD3+CD56+NKG2C- and CD3+CD56-NKG2C+ T cells. The authors sequenced eight donors, of whom seven were HCMV-seropositive and one was seronegative.

Generation of TCR beta cDNA was performed by 5'RACE template switching incorporating UMIs. Each CDR3 protein gets one entry in TCRdb, which reprocessed the 5' RACE reads and gives no DNA. The sample is made up of tens of thousands of distinct CDR3 sequences, and the top ten hold over 45% of it. General observations from the study: In a group of several donors, dominant NKG2C+ clonotypes represented roughly 1.0-8% of CD8+ T cells.

Worth noting for this clonotype: Its antigen is as yet unknown.

Sequencing used blood T cells: a sorted CD56 or NKG2C T cell subset, CD4+ or CD8+ T cells, or bulk PBMC T cells (not recorded which). The TCR was taken from a woman aged 18 to 75 in good health.

CDR3 loop: CASSFGWAGLTGELFF. The chain has TRBV27 and TRBJ2-2; lacking DNA, the TRBD2 call made by TCRdb goes unchecked. The CDR3 loop spans 16 amino acids. Germline V CDR1 and CDR2: MNHEY, SMNVEV (reference sequence).